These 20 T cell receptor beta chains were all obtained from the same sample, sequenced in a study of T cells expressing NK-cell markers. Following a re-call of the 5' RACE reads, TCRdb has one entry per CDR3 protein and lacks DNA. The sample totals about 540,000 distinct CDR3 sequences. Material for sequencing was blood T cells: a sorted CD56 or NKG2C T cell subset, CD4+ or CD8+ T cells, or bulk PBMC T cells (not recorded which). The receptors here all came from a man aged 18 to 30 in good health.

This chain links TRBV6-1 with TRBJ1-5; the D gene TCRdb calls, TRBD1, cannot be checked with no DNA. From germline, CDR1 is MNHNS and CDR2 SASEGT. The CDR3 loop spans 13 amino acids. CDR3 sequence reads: CASRGQAGQPQHF.

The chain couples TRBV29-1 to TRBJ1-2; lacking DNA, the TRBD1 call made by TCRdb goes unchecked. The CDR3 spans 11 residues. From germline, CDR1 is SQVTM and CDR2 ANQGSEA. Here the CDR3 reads CSIQDSYGYTF.

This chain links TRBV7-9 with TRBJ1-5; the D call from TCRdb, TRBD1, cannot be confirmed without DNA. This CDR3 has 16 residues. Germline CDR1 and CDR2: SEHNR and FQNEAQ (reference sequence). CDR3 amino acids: CASSLASGTANQPQHF.

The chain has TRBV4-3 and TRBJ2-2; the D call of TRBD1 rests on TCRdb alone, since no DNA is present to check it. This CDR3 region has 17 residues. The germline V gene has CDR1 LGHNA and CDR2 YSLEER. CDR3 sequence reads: CASSHPRERSNTGELFF.

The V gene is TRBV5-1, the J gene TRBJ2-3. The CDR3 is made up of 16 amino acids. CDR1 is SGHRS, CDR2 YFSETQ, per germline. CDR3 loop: CASSLMDASSTDTQYF.

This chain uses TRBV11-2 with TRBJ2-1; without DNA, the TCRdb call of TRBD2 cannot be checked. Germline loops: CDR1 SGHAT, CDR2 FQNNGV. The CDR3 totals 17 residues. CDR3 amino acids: CASSFGGGSGTYNEQFF.

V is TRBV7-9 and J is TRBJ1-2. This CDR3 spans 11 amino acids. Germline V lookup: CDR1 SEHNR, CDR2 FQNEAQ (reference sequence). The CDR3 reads CASWGIYGYTF.

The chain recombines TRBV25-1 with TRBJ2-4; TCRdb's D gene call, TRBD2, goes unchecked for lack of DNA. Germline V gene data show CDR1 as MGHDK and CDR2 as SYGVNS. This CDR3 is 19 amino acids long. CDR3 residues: CASSESELAGGIAKNIQYF.

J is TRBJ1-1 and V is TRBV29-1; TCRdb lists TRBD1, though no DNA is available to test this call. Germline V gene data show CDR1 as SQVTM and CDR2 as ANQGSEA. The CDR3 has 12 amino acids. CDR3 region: CSLKTANTEAFF.

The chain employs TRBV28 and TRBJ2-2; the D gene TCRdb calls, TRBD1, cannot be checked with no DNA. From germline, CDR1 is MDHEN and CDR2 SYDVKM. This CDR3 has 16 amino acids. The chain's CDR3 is CASRSEEAGNSGELFF.

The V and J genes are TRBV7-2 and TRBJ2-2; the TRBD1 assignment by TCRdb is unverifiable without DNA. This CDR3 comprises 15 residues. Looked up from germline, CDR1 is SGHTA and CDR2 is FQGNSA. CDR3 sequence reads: CASTPGGAVSGELFF.

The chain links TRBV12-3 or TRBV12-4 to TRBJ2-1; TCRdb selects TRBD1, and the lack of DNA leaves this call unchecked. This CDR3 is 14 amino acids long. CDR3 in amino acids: CASSPGGVLNEQFF.

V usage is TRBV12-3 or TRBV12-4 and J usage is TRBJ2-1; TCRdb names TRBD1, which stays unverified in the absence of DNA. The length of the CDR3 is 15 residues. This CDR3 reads CASSFYRGIYNEQFF.

The CDR3 sequence is CASVAGGVTGELFF. The genes are TRBV12-3 or TRBV12-4 and TRBJ2-2; with no DNA, the TCRdb D assignment of TRBD2 cannot be verified. There are 14 residues in the CDR3.

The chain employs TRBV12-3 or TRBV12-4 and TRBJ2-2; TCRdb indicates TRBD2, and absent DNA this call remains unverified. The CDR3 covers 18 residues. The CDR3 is CASSFLLRTSRRTGELFF.

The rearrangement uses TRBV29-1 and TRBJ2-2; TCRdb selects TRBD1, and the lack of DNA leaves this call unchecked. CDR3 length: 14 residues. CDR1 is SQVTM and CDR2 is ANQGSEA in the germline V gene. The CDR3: CSVRTGKNTGELFF.

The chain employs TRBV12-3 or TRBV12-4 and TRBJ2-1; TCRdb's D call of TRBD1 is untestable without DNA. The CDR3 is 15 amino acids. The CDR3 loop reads CASSPTGGRYNEQFF.

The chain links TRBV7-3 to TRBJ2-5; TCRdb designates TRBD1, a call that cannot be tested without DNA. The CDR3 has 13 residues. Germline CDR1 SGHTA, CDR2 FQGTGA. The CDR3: CASSFGTGETQYF. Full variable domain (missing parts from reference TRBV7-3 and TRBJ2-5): GAGVSQTPSNKVTEKGKYVELRCDPISGHTALYWYRQSLGQGPEFLIYFQGTGAADDSGLPNDRFFAVRPEGSVSTLKIQRTERGDSAVYLCASSFGTGETQYFGPGTRLLVL.

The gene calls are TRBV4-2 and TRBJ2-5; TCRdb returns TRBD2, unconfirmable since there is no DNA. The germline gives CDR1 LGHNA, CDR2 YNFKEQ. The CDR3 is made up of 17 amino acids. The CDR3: CASSQDILAGSGETQYF.

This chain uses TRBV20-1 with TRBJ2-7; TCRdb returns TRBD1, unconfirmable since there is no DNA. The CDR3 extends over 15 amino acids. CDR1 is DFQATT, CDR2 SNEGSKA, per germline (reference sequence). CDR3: CSARERQGLSYEQYF.